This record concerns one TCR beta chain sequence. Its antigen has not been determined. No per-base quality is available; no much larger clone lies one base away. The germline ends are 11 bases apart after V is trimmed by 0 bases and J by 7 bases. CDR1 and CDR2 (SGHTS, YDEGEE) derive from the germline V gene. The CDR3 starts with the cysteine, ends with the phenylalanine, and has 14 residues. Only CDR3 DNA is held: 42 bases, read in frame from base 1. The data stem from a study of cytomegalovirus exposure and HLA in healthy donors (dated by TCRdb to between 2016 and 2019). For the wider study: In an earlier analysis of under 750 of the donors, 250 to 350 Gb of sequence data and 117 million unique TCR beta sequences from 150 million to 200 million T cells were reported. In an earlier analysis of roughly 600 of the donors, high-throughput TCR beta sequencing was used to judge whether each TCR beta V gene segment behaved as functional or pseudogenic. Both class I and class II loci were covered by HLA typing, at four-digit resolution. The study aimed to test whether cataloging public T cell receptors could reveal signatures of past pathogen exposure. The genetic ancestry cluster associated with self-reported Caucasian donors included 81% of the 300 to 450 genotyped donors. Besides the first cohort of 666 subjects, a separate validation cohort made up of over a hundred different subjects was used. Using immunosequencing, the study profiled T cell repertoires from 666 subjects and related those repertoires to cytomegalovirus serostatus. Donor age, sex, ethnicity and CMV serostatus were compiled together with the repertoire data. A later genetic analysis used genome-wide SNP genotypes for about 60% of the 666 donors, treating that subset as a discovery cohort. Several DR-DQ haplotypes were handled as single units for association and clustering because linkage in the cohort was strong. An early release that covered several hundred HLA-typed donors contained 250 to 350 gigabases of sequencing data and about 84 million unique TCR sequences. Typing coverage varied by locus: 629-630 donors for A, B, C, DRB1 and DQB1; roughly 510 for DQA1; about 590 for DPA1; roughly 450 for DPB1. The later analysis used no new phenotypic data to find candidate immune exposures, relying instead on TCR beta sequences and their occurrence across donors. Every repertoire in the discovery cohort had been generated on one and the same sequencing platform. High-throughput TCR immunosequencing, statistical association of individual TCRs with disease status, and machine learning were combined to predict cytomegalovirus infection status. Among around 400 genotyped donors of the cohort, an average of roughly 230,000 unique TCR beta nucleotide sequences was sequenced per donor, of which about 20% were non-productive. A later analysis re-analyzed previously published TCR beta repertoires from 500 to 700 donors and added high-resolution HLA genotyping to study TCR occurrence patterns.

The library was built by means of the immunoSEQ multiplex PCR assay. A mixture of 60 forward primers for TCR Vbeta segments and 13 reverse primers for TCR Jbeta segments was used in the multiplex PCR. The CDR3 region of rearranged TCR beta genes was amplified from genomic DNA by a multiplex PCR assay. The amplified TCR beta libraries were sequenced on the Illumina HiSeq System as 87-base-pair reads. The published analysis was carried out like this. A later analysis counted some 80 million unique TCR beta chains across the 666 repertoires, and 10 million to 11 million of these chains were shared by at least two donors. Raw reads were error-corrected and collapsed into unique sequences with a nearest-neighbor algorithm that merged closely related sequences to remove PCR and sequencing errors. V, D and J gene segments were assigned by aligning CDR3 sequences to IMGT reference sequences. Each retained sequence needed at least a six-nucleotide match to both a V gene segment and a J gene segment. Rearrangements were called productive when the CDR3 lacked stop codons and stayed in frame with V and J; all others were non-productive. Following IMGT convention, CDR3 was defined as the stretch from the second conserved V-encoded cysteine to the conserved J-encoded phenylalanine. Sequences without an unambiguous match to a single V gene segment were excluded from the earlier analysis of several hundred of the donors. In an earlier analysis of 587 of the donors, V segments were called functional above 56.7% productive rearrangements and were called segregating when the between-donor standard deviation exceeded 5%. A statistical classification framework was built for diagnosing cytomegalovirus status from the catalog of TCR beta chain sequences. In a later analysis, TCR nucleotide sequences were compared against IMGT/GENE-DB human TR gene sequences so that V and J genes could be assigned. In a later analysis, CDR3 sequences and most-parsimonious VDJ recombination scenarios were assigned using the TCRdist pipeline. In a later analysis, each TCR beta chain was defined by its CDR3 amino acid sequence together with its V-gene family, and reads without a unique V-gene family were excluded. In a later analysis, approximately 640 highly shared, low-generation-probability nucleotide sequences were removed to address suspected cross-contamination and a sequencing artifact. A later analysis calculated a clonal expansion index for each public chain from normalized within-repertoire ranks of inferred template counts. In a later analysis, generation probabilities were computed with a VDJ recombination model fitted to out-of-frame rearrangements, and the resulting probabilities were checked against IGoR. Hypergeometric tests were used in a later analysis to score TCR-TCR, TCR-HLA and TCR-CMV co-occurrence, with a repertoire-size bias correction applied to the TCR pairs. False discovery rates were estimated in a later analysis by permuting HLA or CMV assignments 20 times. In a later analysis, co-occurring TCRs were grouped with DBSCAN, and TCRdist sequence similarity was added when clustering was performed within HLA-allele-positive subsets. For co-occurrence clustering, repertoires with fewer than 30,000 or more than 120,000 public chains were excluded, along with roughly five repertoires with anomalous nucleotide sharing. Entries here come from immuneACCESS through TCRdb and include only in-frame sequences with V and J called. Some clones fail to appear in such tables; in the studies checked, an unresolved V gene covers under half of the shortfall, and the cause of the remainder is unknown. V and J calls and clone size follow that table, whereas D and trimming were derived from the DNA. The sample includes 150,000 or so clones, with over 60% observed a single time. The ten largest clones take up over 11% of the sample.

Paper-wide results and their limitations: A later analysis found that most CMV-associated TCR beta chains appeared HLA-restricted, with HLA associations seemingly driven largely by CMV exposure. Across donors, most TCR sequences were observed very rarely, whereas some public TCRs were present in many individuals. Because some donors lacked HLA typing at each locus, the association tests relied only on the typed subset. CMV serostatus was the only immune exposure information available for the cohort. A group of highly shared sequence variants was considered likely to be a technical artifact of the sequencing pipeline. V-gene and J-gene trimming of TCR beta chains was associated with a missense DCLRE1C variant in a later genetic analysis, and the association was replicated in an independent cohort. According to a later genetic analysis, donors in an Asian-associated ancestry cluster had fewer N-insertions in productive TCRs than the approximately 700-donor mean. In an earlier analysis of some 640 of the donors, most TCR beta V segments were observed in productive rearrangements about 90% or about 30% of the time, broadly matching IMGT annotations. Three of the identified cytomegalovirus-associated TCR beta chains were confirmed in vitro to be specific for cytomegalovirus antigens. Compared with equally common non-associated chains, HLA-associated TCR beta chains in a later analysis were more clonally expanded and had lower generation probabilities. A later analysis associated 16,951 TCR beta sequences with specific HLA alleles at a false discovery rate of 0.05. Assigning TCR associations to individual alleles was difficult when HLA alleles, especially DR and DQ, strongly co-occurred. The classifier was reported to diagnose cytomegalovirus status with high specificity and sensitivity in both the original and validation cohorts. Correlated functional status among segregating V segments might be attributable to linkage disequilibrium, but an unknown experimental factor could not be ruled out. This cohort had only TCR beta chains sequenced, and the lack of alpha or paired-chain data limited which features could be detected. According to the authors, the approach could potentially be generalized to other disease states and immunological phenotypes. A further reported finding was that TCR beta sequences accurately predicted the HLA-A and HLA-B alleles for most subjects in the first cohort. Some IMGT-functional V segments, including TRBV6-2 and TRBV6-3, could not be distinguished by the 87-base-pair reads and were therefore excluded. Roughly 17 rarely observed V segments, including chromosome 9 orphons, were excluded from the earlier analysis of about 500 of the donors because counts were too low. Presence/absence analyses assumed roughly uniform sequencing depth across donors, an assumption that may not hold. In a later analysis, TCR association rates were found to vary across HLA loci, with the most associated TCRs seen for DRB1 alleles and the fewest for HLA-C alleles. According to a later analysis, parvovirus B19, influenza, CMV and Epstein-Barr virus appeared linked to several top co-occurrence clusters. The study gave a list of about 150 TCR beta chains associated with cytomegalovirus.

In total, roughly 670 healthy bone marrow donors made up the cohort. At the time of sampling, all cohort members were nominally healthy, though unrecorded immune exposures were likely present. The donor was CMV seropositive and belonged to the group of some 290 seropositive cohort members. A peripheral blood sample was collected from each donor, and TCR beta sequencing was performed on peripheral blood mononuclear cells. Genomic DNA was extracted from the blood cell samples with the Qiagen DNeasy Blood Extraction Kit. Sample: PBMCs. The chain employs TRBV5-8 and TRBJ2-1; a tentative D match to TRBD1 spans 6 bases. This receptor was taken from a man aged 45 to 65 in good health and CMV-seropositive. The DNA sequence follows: TGTGCCAGCAGCTTGGGGACAGTTCGGAATGAGCAGTTCTTC. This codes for CASSLGTVRNEQFF. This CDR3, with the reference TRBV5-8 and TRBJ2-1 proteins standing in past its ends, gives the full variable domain EAGVTQSPTHLIKTRGQQATLRCSPISGHTSVYWYQQALGLGLQFLLWYDEGEERNRGNFPPRFSGRQFPNYSSELNVNALELEDSALYLCASSLGTVRNEQFFGPGTRLTVL.